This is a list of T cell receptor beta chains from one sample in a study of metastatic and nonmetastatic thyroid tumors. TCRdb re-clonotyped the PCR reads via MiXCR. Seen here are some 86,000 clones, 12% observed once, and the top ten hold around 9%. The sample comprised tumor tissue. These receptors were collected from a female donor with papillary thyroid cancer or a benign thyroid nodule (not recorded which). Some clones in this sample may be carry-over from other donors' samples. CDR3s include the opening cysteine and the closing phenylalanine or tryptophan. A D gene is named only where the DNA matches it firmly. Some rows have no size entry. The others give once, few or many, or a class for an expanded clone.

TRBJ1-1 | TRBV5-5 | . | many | TGTGCCAGCAGCATCACAGCGAACACTGAAGCTTTCTTT | CASSITANTEAFF
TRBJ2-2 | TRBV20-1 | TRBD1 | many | TGCAGTGCTAGAGATGGGGGACAGGGGGAAACCGGGGAGCTGTTTTTT | CSARDGGQGETGELFF
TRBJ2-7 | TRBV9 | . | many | TGTGCCAGCAGCACCAGTCTAGCGACGCGGGAGCAGTACTTC | CASSTSLATREQYF
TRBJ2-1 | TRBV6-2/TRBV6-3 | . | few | TGTGCCAGCAGTTCCGGACAGCCGTCCAACAATGAGCAGTTCTTC | CASSSGQPSNNEQFF
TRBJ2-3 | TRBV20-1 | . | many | TGCAGTGCTAGATCCCCGCTAGCACAAGGGGGGGATACGCAGTATTTT | CSARSPLAQGGDTQYF
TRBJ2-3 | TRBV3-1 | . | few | TGTGCCAGCAGCCTTACCCGGACAAGGGATTCAGATACGCAGTATTTT | CASSLTRTRDSDTQYF
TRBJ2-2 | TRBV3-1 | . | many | TGTGCCAGCAGCCCCCATGGGGGGGGCGCCGGGGAGCTGTTTTTT | CASSPHGGGAGELFF
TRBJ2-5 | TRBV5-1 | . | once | TGCGCCAGCGGCCTTGGGGGGCAGGAGACCGAGTACTTC | CASGLGGQETEYF
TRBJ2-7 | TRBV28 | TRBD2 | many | TGTGCCAGCAGCCCCTCTAGCGGGTTTGCCTACGAGCAGTACTTC | CASSPSSGFAYEQYF
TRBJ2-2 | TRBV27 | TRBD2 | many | TGTGCCAGCAGTTCCCCCCCTGTTAGCGGGGTGAACACCGGGGAGCTGTTTTTT | CASSSPPVSGVNTGELFF
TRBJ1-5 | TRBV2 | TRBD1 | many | TGTGCCAGCAGGGAGACAGGGAGCCTCAATCAGCCCCAGCATTTT | CASRETGSLNQPQHF
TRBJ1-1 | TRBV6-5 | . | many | TGTGCCAGCAGTTACCCGGCAAACCTCGTGAACACTGAAGCTTTCTTT | CASSYPANLVNTEAFF
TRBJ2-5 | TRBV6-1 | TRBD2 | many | TGTGCCAGCAGGAAACTTGGCGGGAGTGAGACCCAGTACTTC | CASRKLGGSETQYF
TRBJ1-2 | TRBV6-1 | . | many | TGTGCCAGCAGCCGGGGCCAGGAGGATGGCTACACCTTC | CASSRGQEDGYTF
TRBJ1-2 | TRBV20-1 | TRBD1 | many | TGCAGTGCTAGCGGGCAGGGGGAAAGATTCGGGTATGGCTACACCTTC | CSASGQGERFGYGYTF
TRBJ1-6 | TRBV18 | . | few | TGTGCCAGCTCACCGGGGGGACAACGAGCTTCCTCCTATAATTCACCCCTCCACTTT | CASSPGGQRASSYNSPLHF
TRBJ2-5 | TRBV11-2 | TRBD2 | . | TGTGCCAGCAGCTATAGACTAGCAGTTGGGTACCAAGAGACCCAGTACTTC | CASSYRLAVGYQETQYF
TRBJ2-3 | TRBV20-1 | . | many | TGCAGTGCTAGCGCGGCTAGCCTCACGCAGTATTTT | CSASAASLTQYF
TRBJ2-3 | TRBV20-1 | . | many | TGCAGTGCTACTTTATCGCCCTCGCCCGGGCCCTACCCAGCAGATACGCAGTATTTT | CSATLSPSPGPYPADTQYF
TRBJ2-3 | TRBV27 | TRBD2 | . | TGTGCCGGCAGTCTGACTAGCGGGGGGGACGCTGATGGGGATACGCAGTATTTT | CAGSLTSGGDADGDTQYF
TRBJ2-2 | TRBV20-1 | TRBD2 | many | TGCAGTGGGGTTGAGCGGGAGATCGGGGAGCTGTTTTTT | CSGVEREIGELFF
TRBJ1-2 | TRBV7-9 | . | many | TGTGCCAGCAGCTTAGTACAGTCGGGCTATGGCTACACCTTC | CASSLVQSGYGYTF
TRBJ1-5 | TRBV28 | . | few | TGTGCCAGAAGTTTAGACACGGGGGCGGGTTATCAGCCCCAGCATTTT | CARSLDTGAGYQPQHF
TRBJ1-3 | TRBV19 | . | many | TGTGCCAGTAGTATCCCTTCTGGAAACACCATATATTTT | CASSIPSGNTIYF